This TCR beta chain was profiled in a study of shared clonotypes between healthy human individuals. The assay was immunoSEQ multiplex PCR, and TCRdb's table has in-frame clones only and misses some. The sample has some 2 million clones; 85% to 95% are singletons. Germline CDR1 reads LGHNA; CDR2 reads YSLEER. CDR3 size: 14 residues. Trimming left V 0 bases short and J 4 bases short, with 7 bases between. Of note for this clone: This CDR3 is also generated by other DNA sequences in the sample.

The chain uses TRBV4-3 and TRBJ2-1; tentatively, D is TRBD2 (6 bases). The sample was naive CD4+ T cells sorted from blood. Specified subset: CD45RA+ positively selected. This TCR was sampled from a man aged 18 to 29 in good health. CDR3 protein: CASSQEAGYNEQFF. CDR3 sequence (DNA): TGCGCCAGCAGCCAAGAGGCGGGGTACAATGAGCAGTTCTTC.